This T cell receptor beta chain was recorded in a study of cytomegalovirus exposure and HLA in healthy donors. Both 60 Vbeta primers and 13 Jbeta primers went into the PCR. The table came from immunoSEQ multiplex PCR; TCRdb's copy has only in-frame clones and leaves some out. The sample lists around 130,000 clones; 70% to 85% were seen once. This CDR3 contains 15 residues. Germline V CDR1 and CDR2: SGHTS, YDEGEE. Trimming pared 4 bases from V and 2 bases from J, leaving 13 bases between. In its sample, this clone was seen once. What it binds is unknown. These donors, healthy bone marrow donors, were studied. The study, taken as a whole, reports: The study assumed roughly uniform donor sequencing depth for presence/absence analyses. A missense DCLRE1C variant was associated with V- and J-gene trimming of TCR beta chains in a later analysis, and an independent cohort replicated the association.

The chain joins TRBV5-8 to TRBJ1-5, with unresolved D. The specimen sequenced was PBMCs. This sequence originates from a boy aged 10-17 years in good health and CMV-seronegative. The CDR3, as DNA: TGTGCCAGCAGCCTAGAGATATCGGGCAATCAGCCCCAGCATTTT. It encodes CASSLEISGNQPQHF. Looking up the rest from reference TRBV5-8 and TRBJ1-5 gives the full variable domain: EAGVTQSPTHLIKTRGQQATLRCSPISGHTSVYWYQQALGLGLQFLLWYDEGEERNRGNFPPRFSGRQFPNYSSELNVNALELEDSALYLCASSLEISGNQPQHFGDGTRLSIL.